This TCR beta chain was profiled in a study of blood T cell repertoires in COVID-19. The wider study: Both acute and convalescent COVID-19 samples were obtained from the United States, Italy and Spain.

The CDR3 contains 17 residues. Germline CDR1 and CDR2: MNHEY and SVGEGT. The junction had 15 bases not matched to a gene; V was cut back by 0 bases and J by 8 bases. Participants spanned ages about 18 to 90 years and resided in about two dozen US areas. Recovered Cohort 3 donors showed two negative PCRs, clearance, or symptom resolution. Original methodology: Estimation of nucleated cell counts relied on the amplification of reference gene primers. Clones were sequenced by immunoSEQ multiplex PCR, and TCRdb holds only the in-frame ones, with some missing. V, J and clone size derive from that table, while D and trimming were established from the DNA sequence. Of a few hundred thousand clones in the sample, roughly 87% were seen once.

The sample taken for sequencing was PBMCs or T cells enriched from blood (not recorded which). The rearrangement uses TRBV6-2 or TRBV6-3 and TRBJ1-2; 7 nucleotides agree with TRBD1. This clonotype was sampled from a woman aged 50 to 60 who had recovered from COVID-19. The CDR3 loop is CASSYSPMGQTAIGYTF. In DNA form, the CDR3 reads TGTGCCAGCAGTTACTCGCCCATGGGACAGACCGCTATCGGCTACACCTTC.